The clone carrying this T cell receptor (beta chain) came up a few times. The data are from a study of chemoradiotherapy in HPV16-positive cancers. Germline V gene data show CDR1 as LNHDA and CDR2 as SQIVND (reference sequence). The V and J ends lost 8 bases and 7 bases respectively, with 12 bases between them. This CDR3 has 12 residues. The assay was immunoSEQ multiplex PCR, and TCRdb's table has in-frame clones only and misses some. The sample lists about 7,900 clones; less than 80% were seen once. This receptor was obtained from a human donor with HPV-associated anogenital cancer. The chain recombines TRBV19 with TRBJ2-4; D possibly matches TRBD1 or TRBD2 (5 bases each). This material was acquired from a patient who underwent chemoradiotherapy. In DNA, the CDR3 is TGTGCCAGTCGGGGCGGAGTGAACATTCAGTACTTC. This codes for CASRGGVNIQYF. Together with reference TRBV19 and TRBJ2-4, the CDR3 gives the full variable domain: DGGITQSPKYLFRKEGQNVTLSCEQNLNHDAMYWYRQDPGQGLRLIYYSQIVNDFQKGDIAEGYSVSREKKESFPLTVTSAQKNPTAFYLCASRGGVNIQYFGAGTRLSVL.